The 7 T cell receptor beta chains listed next were all sequenced from one sample in a study of beta chain features in type 1 diabetes listed by TCRdb under 2018. To prepare the library, the immunoSEQ multiplex PCR assay was applied. The High Capacity cDNA Reverse Transcription Kit was used to reverse transcribe all of the isolated RNA, meaning that expressed TCRB transcripts were what got sequenced. Here the immuneACCESS table is served through TCRdb, limited to in-frame sequences with V and J called. Missing clones are a known gap in these copies; in checked studies unresolved V genes cover under half, and the rest lacks a known reason. The sample table records around 300,000 clones; around 7.3% of these occur just once. The ten largest clones represent more than 1% of the sample. The sample comprised central memory CD4+ T cells from blood. The receptors derive from a woman under 30 in good health.

This clone was counted a few times. V usage is TRBV7-9 and J usage is TRBJ2-7; a weak D match, TRBD1 (5 bases). CDR1 is SEHNR, CDR2 FQNEAQ, per germline (reference sequence). V dropped 5 bases and J dropped 4 bases, with 12 bases sitting between them. The CDR3 is made up of 13 amino acids. The CDR3 DNA reads TGTGCCAGCAGCCCCCTTGACAGATACGAGCAGTACGTC. This translates into CASSPLDRYEQYV.

The CDR3 region has the DNA TGCGCCAGCAGCCAAGTCCAAGGACAGGGGTACAATGAGCAGTTCTTC. Translated: CASSQVQGQGYNEQFF. The rearrangement joins TRBV4-1 to TRBJ2-1, with TRBD1 matching 9 bases. CDR1 is MGHRA and CDR2 is YSYEKL in the germline V gene. The V segment lost 1 base and the J segment 4 bases; nucleotides outside the gene matches: 5. This CDR3 is 16 amino acids long.

The rearrangement joins TRBV4-3 to TRBJ1-3; D call uncertain. Trimming shortened V by 1 base and J by 0 bases, and 13 bases separated the two germline ends. Germline lookup yields CDR1 LGHNA and CDR2 YSLEER. The CDR3 has 17 residues. In DNA, the CDR3 is TGCGCCAGCAGCCAAGCCCCTCCTCATAGCTCTGGAAACACCATATATTTT. Translation gives CASSQAPPHSSGNTIYF.

This clone was picked up many times. The chain is built from TRBV6-1 and TRBJ2-7, with no clear D. Germline CDR1 and CDR2: MNHNS and SASEGT. The V end lost 0 bases, the J end lost 3 bases, and 9 bases lay between the germline ends. CDR3 size: 14 residues. The CDR3 here is CASSEAEKGYEQYV. The CDR3 bases are TGTGCCAGCAGTGAAGCGGAAAAGGGCTACGAGCAGTACGTC.

The genes are TRBV5-1 and TRBJ1-2, with 8 positions matching TRBD1. Germline V gene lookup returns CDR1 SGHRS and CDR2 YFSETQ. The CDR3 is 15 residues long. After removal of 4 bases from V and 5 bases from J, the junction contained 10 bases not matched to a gene. The CDR3 protein is CASSPFAGQEYGYTF. The CDR3 coding sequence is TGCGCCAGCAGCCCGTTCGCGGGACAGGAGTATGGCTACACCTTC.

The chain couples TRBV9 to TRBJ2-1; TRBD1 matches at 7 bases. With 5 bases clipped from V and 9 bases from J, the junction kept 11 bases outside the gene matches. Per germline, CDR1 SGDLS and CDR2 YYNGEE. The CDR3 loop spans 14 amino acids. The CDR3 is CASSPLRGQVEQFF. For the CDR3, the DNA is TGTGCCAGCAGTCCCCTCCGAGGACAGGTTGAGCAGTTCTTC.

CDR3 nucleotide sequence: TGTGCCAGCAGCCCCGGGGTACTAGCGGGAGCTGATGAGCAGTACTTC. It codes for CASSPGVLAGADEQYF. This chain joins TRBV11-1 and TRBJ2-7; 11 nucleotides align to TRBD2. The germline V gene has CDR1 SGHAT and CDR2 FQDESV (reference sequence). CDR3 length equals 16 residues. Trimming at V came to 5 bases and at J to 7 bases, leaving 13 bases not matched to a gene.